The rows below give T cell receptor beta chains drawn from one sample of a study of blood T cells in healthy people across ages. TCRdb re-called the 5' RACE reads with MiXCR, one entry per CDR3 protein. Of over a million distinct CDR3 sequences detected, approximately 43% appear once; the ten largest clones hold about 3.8%. The sequenced material came from blood. These receptors all stem from a young woman in good health. CDR3s include the opening cysteine and the closing phenylalanine or tryptophan. The D gene is left open where the match is weak. Clone size is shown for a subset of rows, as once, few, many or a class of expanded clone.

length: 16
J: TRBJ1-3
size: -
D: TRBD1
V: TRBV18
CDR3: CASSLGQASSGNTIYF
DNA: TGTGCCAGCTCACTCGGACAGGCAAGCTCTGGAAACACCATATATTTT

length: 15
J: TRBJ1-1
size: -
D: TRBD1
V: TRBV19
CDR3: CASSGDRAGRTEAFF
DNA: TGTGCCAGTAGTGGAGACAGGGCAGGGAGAACTGAAGCTTTCTTT

length: 13
J: TRBJ1-2
size: few
D: TRBD1
V: TRBV4-3
CDR3: CASSSDRAGGYTF
DNA: TGCGCCAGCAGCAGCGACAGGGCTGGAGGCTACACCTTC

length: 13
J: TRBJ2-4
size: -
D: TRBD1
V: TRBV19
CDR3: CSSRRQGEVIQYF
DNA: TGTTCCAGTAGAAGACAGGGGGAGGTCATTCAGTACTTC

length: 13
J: TRBJ1-1
size: -
D: TRBD1
V: TRBV20-1
CDR3: CSAKGRGAFEAFF
DNA: TGCAGTGCTAAGGGCAGGGGGGCGTTTGAAGCTTTCTTT

length: 16
J: TRBJ1-6
size: -
D: -
V: TRBV4-1
CDR3: CASSQVGGAHNSPLHF
DNA: TGCGCCAGCAGCCAAGTGGGAGGGGCGCATAATTCACCCCTCCACTTT

length: 13
J: TRBJ1-2
size: -
D: TRBD1
V: TRBV2
CDR3: CARSLDRENGYTF
DNA: TGTGCCCGCAGCCTCGACAGGGAGAATGGCTACACCTTC

length: 14
J: TRBJ1-2
size: few
D: -
V: TRBV20-1
CDR3: CSASRAWENYGYTF
DNA: TGCAGTGCTAGCAGGGCCTGGGAAAACTATGGCTACACCTTC

length: 15
J: TRBJ2-7
size: -
D: -
V: TRBV27
CDR3: CASSLYPETRDEQYF
DNA: TGTGCCAGCAGTTTATATCCCGAGACTCGAGACGAGCAGTACTTC

length: 15
J: TRBJ2-7
size: -
D: -
V: TRBV18
CDR3: CASSLRSSANYEQYF
DNA: TGTGCCAGCTCGCTACGCAGTAGCGCGAACTACGAGCAGTACTTC

length: 13
J: TRBJ2-3
size: few
D: -
V: TRBV6-6
CDR3: CASSYGSPDTQYF
DNA: TGTGCCAGCAGTTACGGATCCCCAGATACGCAGTATTTT

length: 14
J: TRBJ2-7
size: -
D: TRBD1
V: TRBV4-1
CDR3: CASSQGQGTYEQYF
DNA: TGCGCCAGCAGCCAAGGACAGGGGACCTACGAGCAGTACTTC

length: 15
J: TRBJ1-1
size: -
D: TRBD1
V: TRBV24-1
CDR3: CATSRTGDSNTEAFF
DNA: TGTGCCACCAGTAGGACAGGGGATTCGAACACTGAAGCTTTCTTT

length: 13
J: TRBJ2-1
size: once
D: -
V: TRBV12-3/TRBV12-4
CDR3: CASSCGVYNEQFF
DNA: TGTGCCAGCAGTTGTGGGGTCTACAATGAGCAGTTCTTC

length: 12
J: TRBJ2-5
size: -
D: -
V: TRBV30
CDR3: CAWSAGSVTQYF
DNA: TGTGCCTGGTCTGCCGGATCCGTTACCCAGTACTTC

length: 18
J: TRBJ2-2
size: few
D: TRBD1
V: TRBV14
CDR3: CASSQLGLGGTNTGELFF
DNA: TGTGCCAGCAGCCAACTAGGTCTAGGGGGCACGAACACCGGGGAGCTGTTTTTT

length: 16
J: TRBJ2-2
size: -
D: -
V: TRBV7-9
CDR3: CASSPYGSAGTGELFF
DNA: TGTGCCAGCAGCCCATACGGGTCCGCGGGCACCGGGGAGCTGTTTTTT

length: 15
J: TRBJ2-7
size: -
D: -
V: TRBV6-2/TRBV6-3
CDR3: CASSTYADSSYEQYF
DNA: TGTGCCAGCAGCACTTACGCGGATAGCTCCTACGAGCAGTACTTC

length: 14
J: TRBJ1-1
size: -
D: -
V: TRBV5-1
CDR3: CASGSTGSNTEAFF
DNA: TGCGCCAGCGGATCTACAGGGTCTAACACTGAAGCTTTCTTT

length: 14
J: TRBJ2-1
size: few
D: -
V: TRBV29-1
CDR3: CSAGRSLSYNEQFF
DNA: TGCAGCGCCGGACGGTCGCTCTCCTACAATGAGCAGTTCTTC

length: 17
J: TRBJ2-3
size: few
D: -
V: TRBV3-1
CDR3: CASSQPAGFYRPDTQYF
DNA: TGTGCCAGCAGCCAACCGGCAGGGTTCTACCGCCCAGATACGCAGTATTTT

length: 16
J: TRBJ2-3
size: few
D: TRBD2
V: TRBV9
CDR3: CASSVVPSGGRDTQYF
DNA: TGTGCCAGCAGCGTAGTGCCTAGCGGGGGGAGAGATACGCAGTATTTT

length: 17
J: TRBJ1-1
size: -
D: -
V: TRBV7-8
CDR3: CASSPTGLLDMNTEAFF
DNA: TGTGCCAGCAGCCCTACGGGACTCCTTGACATGAACACTGAAGCTTTCTTT

length: 15
J: TRBJ2-7
size: -
D: TRBD2
V: TRBV7-2
CDR3: CASSSLAGAGNEQYF
DNA: TGTGCCAGCAGCTCTCTAGCGGGAGCTGGGAATGAGCAGTACTTC

length: 13
J: TRBJ2-1
size: many
D: TRBD2
V: TRBV20-1
CDR3: CSAPGTSLNEQFF
DNA: TGCAGTGCTCCCGGGACTAGTCTGAATGAGCAGTTCTTC

length: 15
J: TRBJ2-5
size: -
D: -
V: TRBV6-1
CDR3: CASSLRAGNQETQYF
DNA: TGTGCCAGCAGTCTAAGGGCGGGGAACCAAGAGACCCAGTACTTC

length: 18
J: TRBJ1-5
size: -
D: TRBD1
V: TRBV5-6
CDR3: CASSWGQGASRSNQPQHF
DNA: TGTGCCAGCAGCTGGGGGCAGGGGGCGAGCAGGAGCAATCAGCCCCAGCATTTT

length: 16
J: TRBJ2-1
size: few
D: TRBD2
V: TRBV20-1
CDR3: CSAWTSGGVSYNEQFF
DNA: TGCAGTGCATGGACTAGCGGGGGGGTATCCTACAATGAGCAGTTCTTC

length: 14
J: TRBJ1-4
size: few
D: TRBD1
V: TRBV29-1
CDR3: CSVEGAGGVEKLFF
DNA: TGCAGCGTTGAAGGTGCAGGGGGCGTTGAAAAACTGTTTTTT

length: 13
J: TRBJ2-1
size: few
D: -
V: TRBV20-1
CDR3: CSARDPPSSEQFF
DNA: TGCAGTGCTAGAGATCCCCCTTCGAGCGAGCAGTTCTTC

length: 13
J: TRBJ2-7
size: -
D: -
V: TRBV12-3/TRBV12-4
CDR3: CASGPASFYEQYF
DNA: TGTGCCAGCGGACCGGCTAGCTTCTACGAGCAGTACTTC

length: 14
J: TRBJ2-1
size: few
D: -
V: TRBV24-1
CDR3: CATSDFMAYNEQFF
DNA: TGTGCCACCAGTGATTTTATGGCCTACAATGAGCAGTTCTTC

length: 14
J: TRBJ2-4
size: few
D: -
V: TRBV6-2/TRBV6-3
CDR3: CASGSSGVKNIQYF
DNA: TGTGCCAGCGGGTCCTCCGGGGTCAAAAACATTCAGTACTTC

length: 14
J: TRBJ2-7
size: -
D: TRBD1
V: TRBV5-1
CDR3: CASSLEQGNYEQYF
DNA: TGCGCCAGCAGCTTGGAACAGGGGAACTACGAGCAGTACTTC

length: 17
J: TRBJ2-1
size: few
D: TRBD2
V: TRBV4-3
CDR3: CASSQDLTSGSMNEQFF
DNA: TGCGCCAGCAGCCAAGATCTAACTAGCGGGAGTATGAATGAGCAGTTCTTC

length: 11
J: TRBJ2-5
size: -
D: -
V: TRBV20-1
CDR3: CSAWKEETQYF
DNA: TGCAGTGCTTGGAAAGAAGAGACCCAGTACTTC

length: 18
J: TRBJ2-5
size: -
D: TRBD2
V: TRBV6-5
CDR3: CASSYEGSSGRDWETQYF
DNA: TGTGCCAGCAGTTACGAAGGGTCTAGCGGGAGAGATTGGGAGACCCAGTACTTC

length: 14
J: TRBJ2-1
size: -
D: -
V: TRBV12-3/TRBV12-4
CDR3: CASRSSTSYNEQFF
DNA: TGTGCCAGCAGATCTAGTACCTCCTACAATGAGCAGTTCTTC

length: 15
J: TRBJ2-7
size: -
D: -
V: TRBV9
CDR3: CASSVYASSVYEQYF
DNA: TGTGCCAGCAGCGTATATGCTAGCTCAGTCTACGAGCAGTACTTC